This TCR beta chain was sequenced during a study of T-cell memory formation after mild COVID-19. Employing constant-segment primers, 5'RACE generated TCR alpha and TCR beta cDNA libraries bearing sample barcodes and UMIs. TCRdb re-derived calls from the 5' RACE reads in MiXCR, one entry per CDR3 protein. This table has around 390,000 distinct CDR3 sequences, about 17% appearing once. Worth noting for this clonotype: Its antigen is still unknown.

Study outcomes and limitations: Confirmation was lacking for SARS-CoV-2 specificity of second-wave clones that peaked on day 37. CD4+ contracting clones lay mainly in CM and EM, CD8+ ones in EMRA.

The source of this sequence is a man aged 18 to 29 who had mild COVID-19 (a few samples of this study predate the infection). Cell type and time point are not known. The sequencing sample was made of PBMCs or a T cell subset sorted from them (not recorded which).

CDR3 nucleotide sequence: TGTGCCAGCAGCTTAAATGGGTGGCTCACAGATACGCAGTATTTT. Amino acids: CASSLNGWLTDTQYF. The chain recombines TRBV7-2 with TRBJ2-3; D remains unclear. The CDR3 has 15 residues. In germline, CDR1 is SGHTA, CDR2 FQGNSA. The germline V and J ends were trimmed by 2 bases and 2 bases, with 11 bases remaining between them.